The rows below give T cell receptor beta chains drawn from one sample of a study of a mutant IDH1 vaccine in newly diagnosed glioma. Assay used: immunoSEQ multiplex PCR; TCRdb lists only in-frame clones, some missing. The sample consists of tens of thousands of clones, 80% of them appearing once. Their antigens remain unidentified. The input for sequencing was PBMCs, taken from a glioma patient whose treatment included an IDH1 peptide vaccine. The receptors were gathered from a man aged 40-55 years with glioma. Both conserved end residues are part of each CDR3. D genes are given only for firm matches. Only some rows state a clone size, as once, few, many or a class for expanded clones.

v_call: TRBV27
j_call: TRBJ2-2
clone_size: -
d_call: -
cdr3_aa: CASSSLWSGTGELFF
cdr3_nt: TGTGCCAGCAGTTCCCTCTGGTCCGGGACCGGGGAGCTGTTTTTT

v_call: TRBV25-1
j_call: TRBJ2-7
clone_size: -
d_call: -
cdr3_aa: CASSEGGSYEQYF
cdr3_nt: TGTGCCAGCAGTGAAGGGGGGTCGTACGAGCAGTACTTC

v_call: TRBV7-9
j_call: TRBJ1-2
clone_size: -
d_call: -
cdr3_aa: CASSLQGGGYGYTF
cdr3_nt: TGTGCCAGCAGCTTACAGGGTGGAGGGTATGGCTACACCTTC

v_call: TRBV7-6
j_call: TRBJ2-2
clone_size: -
d_call: -
cdr3_aa: CASSLVGGMSTGELFF
cdr3_nt: TGTGCCAGCAGCTTAGTTGGGGGTATGAGCACCGGGGAGCTGTTTTTT

v_call: TRBV7-8
j_call: TRBJ1-2
clone_size: -
d_call: TRBD1
cdr3_aa: CASSASLGQGANRNYGYTF
cdr3_nt: TGTGCCAGCAGCGCCTCTCTGGGACAGGGGGCTAATAGGAACTATGGCTACACCTTC

v_call: TRBV5-4
j_call: TRBJ2-7
clone_size: -
d_call: -
cdr3_aa: CASSFVGGPNEQYF
cdr3_nt: TGTGCCAGCAGCTTCGTCGGGGGGCCAAACGAGCAGTACTTC

v_call: TRBV19
j_call: TRBJ2-1
clone_size: -
d_call: TRBD2
cdr3_aa: CASSGGLSEFF
cdr3_nt: TGTGCCAGCTCGGGGGGGCTAAGCGAGTTCTTC

v_call: TRBV7-2
j_call: TRBJ2-7
clone_size: few
d_call: -
cdr3_aa: CASSSRTGIYEQYF
cdr3_nt: TGTGCCAGCAGCTCGCGGACGGGGATCTACGAGCAGTACTTC

v_call: TRBV29-1
j_call: TRBJ2-7
clone_size: -
d_call: -
cdr3_aa: CSVGTATMGHSYEQYF
cdr3_nt: TGCAGCGTGGGTACCGCTACAATGGGACACTCCTACGAGCAGTACTTC

v_call: TRBV10-2
j_call: TRBJ1-5
clone_size: -
d_call: -
cdr3_aa: CASSSAGVSQPQHF
cdr3_nt: TGCGCCAGCTCCTCCGCAGGGGTGAGTCAGCCCCAGCATTTT

v_call: TRBV7-8
j_call: TRBJ2-7
clone_size: -
d_call: -
cdr3_aa: CASSLRLAYEQYF
cdr3_nt: TGTGCCAGCAGCTTACGACTAGCCTACGAGCAGTACTTC

v_call: TRBV29-1
j_call: TRBJ2-6
clone_size: many
d_call: -
cdr3_aa: CSVLAFSGANVLTF
cdr3_nt: TGCAGCGTTCTTGCTTTCTCTGGGGCCAACGTCCTGACTTTC

v_call: TRBV9
j_call: TRBJ1-1
clone_size: -
d_call: -
cdr3_aa: CASSVVEMNTEAFF
cdr3_nt: TGTGCCAGCAGCGTAGTTGAGATGAACACTGAAGCTTTCTTT

v_call: TRBV2
j_call: TRBJ1-4
clone_size: -
d_call: -
cdr3_aa: CASSVGGTNEKLFF
cdr3_nt: TGTGCCAGCAGTGTGGGGGGGACTAATGAAAAACTGTTTTTT

v_call: TRBV10-1
j_call: TRBJ2-3
clone_size: -
d_call: -
cdr3_aa: CASSTGFLTDTQYF
cdr3_nt: TGCGCCAGCAGTACCGGGTTCCTAACAGATACGCAGTATTTT

v_call: TRBV29-1
j_call: TRBJ1-1
clone_size: -
d_call: -
cdr3_aa: CSVRGGGNNAEAFF
cdr3_nt: TGCAGCGTTCGCGGTGGGGGGAACAACGCTGAAGCTTTCTTT

v_call: TRBV5-4
j_call: TRBJ2-5
clone_size: -
d_call: -
cdr3_aa: CASSSYFSGDRKTQYF
cdr3_nt: TGTGCCAGCAGCTCGTACTTTTCAGGGGATCGGAAGACCCAGTACTTC

v_call: TRBV2
j_call: TRBJ1-2
clone_size: -
d_call: -
cdr3_aa: CASSADRNYGYTF
cdr3_nt: TGTGCCAGCAGTGCCGACAGGAACTATGGCTACACCTTC